The 20 T cell receptor beta chains reported below all come from one sample, sequenced in a study of CDR3 diversity in severe acne. TCRdb fed the PCR reads into MiXCR, producing one record per CDR3 protein. The top ten hold roughly an eighth of the sample, which has tens of thousands of distinct CDR3 sequences, about 54% seen once. The specimen sequenced was blood. These receptors originate from a male donor in good health, without acne.

This clonotype has just a few counts. The CDR3 bases are TGTGCCAGCAGCGTAGGAGGGGCTAGCCCCTTCGGGGAGCTGTTTTTT. Translated, it gives CASSVGGASPFGELFF. V and J are TRBV9 and TRBJ2-2; the D call may be TRBD1 or TRBD2 (5 bases each). V was trimmed by 0 bases and J by 7 bases, leaving 16 bases between them. CDR1 and CDR2 (germline): SGDLS, YYNGEE. The CDR3 loop spans 16 amino acids. Combining the CDR3 with reference TRBV9 and TRBJ2-2 gives the whole variable domain DSGVTQTPKHLITATGQRVTLRCSPRSGDLSVYWYQQSLDQGLQFLIQYYNGEERAKGNILERFSAQQFPDLHSELNLSSLELGDSALYFCASSVGGASPFGELFFGEGSRLTVL.

This sequence joins TRBV5-1 and TRBJ2-1, with TRBD2 matching 16 bases. With V trimmed by 4 bases and J by 9 bases, 7 bases remained unmatched. CDR1 is SGHRS and CDR2 is YFSETQ in the germline V gene. This CDR3 region has 16 residues. CDR3 amino acids: CASSGGTSGRAGEQFF. CDR3 sequence (DNA): TGCGCCAGCAGCGGCGGGACTAGCGGGAGGGCGGGTGAGCAGTTCTTC.

This clonotype was seen more than once but under ten times. The chain carries TRBV7-9 and TRBJ2-7, with D perhaps TRBD1 (6 bases). CDR1 SEHNR and CDR2 FQNEAQ come from the germline V gene (reference sequence). V lost 5 bases, J lost 4 bases, and 9 bases lay in between. The CDR3 sequence is 12 residues long. CDR3 bases: TGTGCCAGCAGCCCAGACAGGTACGAGCAGTACTTC. It translates to CASSPDRYEQYF.

This clonotype has just a few counts. The chain carries TRBV19 and TRBJ2-7; the D is unclear. The CDR3 has 14 residues. Germline V gene data show CDR1 as LNHDA and CDR2 as SQIVND (reference sequence). V lost 3 bases and J lost 0, with 9 bases in between. CDR3 residues: CASSIGQTSYEQYF. The CDR3 DNA is TGTGCCAGTAGTATTGGCCAGACCTCCTACGAGCAGTACTTC.

This clonotype showed up many times. The genes are TRBV2 and TRBJ1-2; D is possibly TRBD1 (6 bases). This CDR3 spans 15 amino acids. V lost 1 base and J lost 3, with 12 bases in between. Germline CDR1 is SNHLY and CDR2 is FYNNEI. The CDR3 spells CASSEGDISDYGYTF. The CDR3 bases are TGTGCCAGCAGTGAAGGGGACATCTCTGACTATGGCTACACCTTC.

The table lists this clonotype with a few counts. The chain links TRBV19 to TRBJ2-6; no definite D call. The V end lost 8 bases, the J end lost 2 bases, and 4 bases lay between the germline ends. The V gene's germline CDR1 is LNHDA and CDR2 SQIVND (reference sequence). The CDR3 covers 12 residues. The CDR3, as DNA: TGTGCCAGTGTGGCTGGGGCCAACGTCCTGACTTTC. Its protein is CASVAGANVLTF.

The V call is TRBV2, the J call TRBJ2-1; D not resolved. Trimming left V 6 bases short and J 7 bases short, with 7 bases between. This CDR3 is built from 11 residues. CDR1 is SNHLY, CDR2 FYNNEI, per germline. The CDR3 protein is CASRYGNEQFF. DNA for the CDR3: TGTGCCAGCAGGTATGGTAATGAGCAGTTCTTC.

The rearrangement links TRBV20-1 to TRBJ1-2, with D hard to call. This CDR3 is built from 11 residues. The germline CDR1 and CDR2 sequences are DFQATT and SNEGSKA (reference sequence). With 7 bases removed from V and 4 bases from J, the gap between germline ends came to 10 bases. The CDR3 reads CSVKRIYGYTF. The CDR3, as DNA: TGCAGTGTAAAGAGAATCTATGGCTACACCTTC.

The chain links TRBV6-5 to TRBJ1-4; a possible D gene is TRBD1 (6 bases). Germline values: CDR1 MNHEY, CDR2 SVGAGI. This CDR3 has 15 amino acids. Trimming removed 6 bases at V and 11 bases at J, with 22 bases between. The CDR3 loop is CASRSQGGAGVKLFF. The CDR3 nucleotides read TGTGCCAGCAGGTCACAGGGAGGGGCCGGGGTGAAACTGTTTTTT.

This clonotype was found many times. The chain carries TRBV2 and TRBJ1-2, with TRBD1 matching over 7 bases. CDR1 SNHLY and CDR2 FYNNEI come from the germline V gene. J gave up 4 bases and V 2 bases, and 1 base lay outside the gene matches. The CDR3 sequence is 13 residues long. The CDR3 region is CASSEQGVYGYTF. CDR3 DNA: TGTGCCAGCAGTGAACAGGGGGTCTATGGCTACACCTTC.

This clonotype was seen at least ten times. The chain has TRBV7-8 and TRBJ1-1; D is undetermined. The germline CDR1 and CDR2 sequences are SGHVS and FQNEAQ. The CDR3 loop spans 14 amino acids. Trimming stripped 1 base from V and 0 bases from J, with 6 bases between. CDR3 nucleotides: TGTGCCAGCAGCTTAGTCCCTATGAACACTGAAGCTTTCTTT. Its translation is CASSLVPMNTEAFF.

This chain uses TRBV2 with TRBJ2-7; TRBD2 aligns across 15 bases. V was clipped by 11 bases and J by 7 bases; unmatched bases: 9. Per the germline V gene, CDR1 is SNHLY and CDR2 is FYNNEI. The CDR3 contains 14 residues. For the CDR3, the DNA is TGTGCCTGTGGACTAGCGGGAGGGCCGGGGGAGCAGTACTTC. This sequence encodes CACGLAGGPGEQYF.

Regarding this clonotype: The junction does not match germline at one end; this may be a read error. The chain carries TRBV7-2 and TRBJ2-5, with D possibly matching TRBD2 (5 bases). Looked up from germline, CDR1 is SGHTA and CDR2 is FQGNSA. The CDR3 sequence is 13 residues long. The CDR3 reads CSVEGQLGETQYF. The CDR3, as DNA: TGCAGCGTTGAAGGCCAACTAGGGGAGACCCAGTACTTC.

This clonotype was observed many times. Possible read error: a much larger clone is one base away. The rearrangement links TRBV20-1 to TRBJ2-3; 13 bases line up with TRBD2. The J segment lost 4 bases and the V segment lost 2 bases, leaving 3 bases of the junction unmatched. The germline V gene encodes CDR1 DFQATT and CDR2 SNEGSKA (reference sequence). The CDR3 contains 15 residues. DNA of the CDR3: TGCAGTGCTAGAAGACTAGCGGGGGGAGCAGATACGCAGTATTTT. This encodes CSARRLAGGADTQYF.

For this clonotype: The junction does not match germline at one end; this may be a read error. The chain combines TRBV7-9 with TRBJ2-7, with D possibly TRBD2 on 5 matching bases. CDR3 size: 13 residues. Germline assignment: CDR1 SEHNR and CDR2 FQNEAQ (reference sequence). The CDR3 DNA follows: TGCGCCAGCAGCAGGCCGGGGAGATACGAGCAGTACTTC. Protein product: CASSRPGRYEQYF.

This clonotype was seen only a few times. The chain combines TRBV9 with TRBJ2-7, with 7 bases fitting TRBD2. The J segment lost 2 bases and the V segment lost 1 base, leaving 6 bases of the junction unmatched. This CDR3 spans 15 amino acids. Germline lookup yields CDR1 SGDLS and CDR2 YYNGEE. Written as DNA, the CDR3 is TGTGCCAGCAGCGTATCGGCGGGAGATACCTACGAGCAGTACTTC. It encodes CASSVSAGDTYEQYF.

Ten or more counts support this clonotype. The V gene is TRBV6-2 or TRBV6-3, the J gene TRBJ2-5, with D possibly TRBD2 on 6 matching bases. The germline V gene has CDR1 MNHEY and CDR2 SVGEGT. The CDR3 runs to 13 residues. Between the trimmed V and J ends, which lost 4 bases and 4 bases, there was a span of 10 bases. The CDR3 DNA follows: TGTGCCAGCAGTTCTAGCGAGGCAGAGACCCAGTACTTC. Amino acid sequence: CASSSSEAETQYF.

This rearrangement joins TRBV5-1 to TRBJ1-2; TRBD1 aligns across 8 bases. Germline V gives CDR1 SGHRS, CDR2 YFSETQ. Losses at the gene ends were 2 bases for V and 11 bases for J; bases not matched to a gene: 8. The CDR3 has 13 amino acids. The CDR3 DNA reads as TGCGCCAGCAGCTTCCGGGACAGGCCAGGGTACACCTTC. Residues: CASSFRDRPGYTF.

This rearrangement joins TRBV5-4 to TRBJ2-6, with 7 bases aligning to TRBD2. The CDR3 length is 12 residues. CDR1 and CDR2 from the germline V gene are SGHNT and YYREEE (reference sequence). After removal of 4 bases from V and 13 bases from J, the junction contained 5 bases not matched to a gene. The CDR3 region is CASSPAGLVLTF. CDR3 sequence (DNA): TGTGCCAGCAGCCCCGCGGGACTAGTCCTGACTTTC.

This clonotype appeared many times. V gene TRBV7-9 combines with J gene TRBJ1-4; 10 bases map to TRBD1. The CDR3 contains 14 residues. Germline V gene lookup returns CDR1 SEHNR and CDR2 FQNEAQ (reference sequence). The V segment lost 5 bases and the J segment 6 bases; nucleotides outside the gene matches: 3. CDR3 sequence: CASSRDRGDEKLFF. CDR3 coding DNA: TGTGCCAGCAGCCGGGACAGGGGCGATGAAAAACTGTTTTTT.